Sequencing of this T cell receptor beta chain was carried out in a study of blood T cell repertoires in COVID-19. Study information: Whether acute or convalescent, the COVID-19 samples came from the United States, Italy and Spain. Sample material is recorded as cDNA or gDNA derived from T cells, B-cell-depleted T cells, or PBMCs.

Under the authors' procedure: Using reference gene primer amplification, nucleated cell counts were estimated. Clones were sequenced by immunoSEQ multiplex PCR, and TCRdb holds only the in-frame ones, with some missing. That table furnishes V, J and clone size, whereas the DNA furnished D and trimming. The sample carries about 130,000 clones, about 77% recorded once. This CDR3 spans 16 amino acids. CDR1 and CDR2 from the germline V gene are SGHRS and YFSETQ. Trimming removed 1 base at V and 7 bases at J, with 21 bases between. The receptor's source is a man at least 80 years old with acute or convalescent COVID-19. Sequenced input: peripheral blood. The rearrangement links TRBV5-1 to TRBJ2-7; no clear D. The CDR3, as DNA: TGCGCCAGCAGCTTGAGTTATCAGCAAGTGTCGCGGGAGCAGTACTTC. Amino acids: CASSLSYQQVSREQYF.